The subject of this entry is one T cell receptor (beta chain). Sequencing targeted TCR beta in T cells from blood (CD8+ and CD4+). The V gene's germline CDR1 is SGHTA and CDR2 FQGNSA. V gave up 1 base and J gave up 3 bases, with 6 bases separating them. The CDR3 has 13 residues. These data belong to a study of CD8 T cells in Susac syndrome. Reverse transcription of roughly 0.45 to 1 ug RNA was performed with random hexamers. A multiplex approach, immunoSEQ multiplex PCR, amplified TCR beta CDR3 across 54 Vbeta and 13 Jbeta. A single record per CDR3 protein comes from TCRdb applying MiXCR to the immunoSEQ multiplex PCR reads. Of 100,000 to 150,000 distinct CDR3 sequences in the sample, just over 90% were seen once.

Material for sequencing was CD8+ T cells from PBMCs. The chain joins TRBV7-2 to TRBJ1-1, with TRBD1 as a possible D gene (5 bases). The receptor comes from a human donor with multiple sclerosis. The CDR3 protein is CASSLGQYTEAFF. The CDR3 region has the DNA TGTGCCAGCAGCTTAGGACAGTACACTGAAGCTTTCTTT.